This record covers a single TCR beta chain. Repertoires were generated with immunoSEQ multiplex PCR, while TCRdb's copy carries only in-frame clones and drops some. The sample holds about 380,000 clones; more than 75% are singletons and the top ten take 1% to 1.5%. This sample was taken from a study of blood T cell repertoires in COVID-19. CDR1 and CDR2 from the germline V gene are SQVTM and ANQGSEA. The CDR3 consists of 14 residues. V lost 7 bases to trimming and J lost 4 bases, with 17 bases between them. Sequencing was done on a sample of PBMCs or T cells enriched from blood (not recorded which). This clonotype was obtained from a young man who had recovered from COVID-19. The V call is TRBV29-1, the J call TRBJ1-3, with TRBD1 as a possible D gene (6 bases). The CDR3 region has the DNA TGCAGCGCTACCAGCGGGGGACAAGGAAACACCATATATTTT. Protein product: CSATSGGQGNTIYF. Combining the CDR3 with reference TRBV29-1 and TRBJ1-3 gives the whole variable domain SAVISQKPSRDICQRGTSLTIQCQVDSQVTMMFWYRQQPGQSLTLIATANQGSEATYESGFVIDKFPISRPNLTFSTLTVSNMSPEDSSIYLCSATSGGQGNTIYFGEGSWLTVV.